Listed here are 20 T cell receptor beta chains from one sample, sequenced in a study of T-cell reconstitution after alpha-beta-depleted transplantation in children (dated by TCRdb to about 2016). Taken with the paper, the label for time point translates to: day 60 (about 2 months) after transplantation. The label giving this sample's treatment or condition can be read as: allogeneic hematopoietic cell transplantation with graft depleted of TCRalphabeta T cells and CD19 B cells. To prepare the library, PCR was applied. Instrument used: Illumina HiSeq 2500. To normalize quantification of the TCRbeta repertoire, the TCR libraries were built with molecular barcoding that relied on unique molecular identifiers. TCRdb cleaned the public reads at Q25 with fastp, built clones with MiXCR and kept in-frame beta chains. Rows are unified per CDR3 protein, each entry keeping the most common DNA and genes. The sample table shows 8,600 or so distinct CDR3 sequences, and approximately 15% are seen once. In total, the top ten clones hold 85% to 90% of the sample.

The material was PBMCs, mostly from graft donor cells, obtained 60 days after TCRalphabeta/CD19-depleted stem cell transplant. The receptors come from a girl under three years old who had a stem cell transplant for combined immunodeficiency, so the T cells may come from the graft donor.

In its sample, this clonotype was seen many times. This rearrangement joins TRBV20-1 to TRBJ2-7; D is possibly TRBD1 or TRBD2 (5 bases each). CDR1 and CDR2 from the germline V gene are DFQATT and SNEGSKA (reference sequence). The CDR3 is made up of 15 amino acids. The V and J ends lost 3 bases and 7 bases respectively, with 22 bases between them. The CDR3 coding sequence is TGCAGTGCTAGGGGGCCCGACTGGGAGTCCGGAGAGCAGTACTTC. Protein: CSARGPDWESGEQYF.

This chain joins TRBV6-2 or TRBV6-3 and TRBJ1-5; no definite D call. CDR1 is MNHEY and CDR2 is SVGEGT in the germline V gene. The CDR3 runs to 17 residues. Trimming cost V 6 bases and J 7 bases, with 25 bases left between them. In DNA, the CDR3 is TGTGCCAGCAGGCCCGCAGGTAACGGGATCCTCCGGCAGCCCCAGCATTTT. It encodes CASRPAGNGILRQPQHF.

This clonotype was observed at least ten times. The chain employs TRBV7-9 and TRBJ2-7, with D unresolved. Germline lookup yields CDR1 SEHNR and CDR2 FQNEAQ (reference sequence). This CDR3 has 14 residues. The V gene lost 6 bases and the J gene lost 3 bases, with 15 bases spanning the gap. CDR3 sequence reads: CASSPREGYYEQYF. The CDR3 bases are TGTGCCAGCAGTCCTAGGGAAGGGTACTACGAGCAGTACTTC.

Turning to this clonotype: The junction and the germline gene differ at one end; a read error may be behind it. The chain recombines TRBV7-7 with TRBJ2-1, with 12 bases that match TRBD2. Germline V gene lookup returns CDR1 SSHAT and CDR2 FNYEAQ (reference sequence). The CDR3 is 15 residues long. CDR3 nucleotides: TGTGCTAGCAGCTCCGGACTAGCGGGGCCTAATGAGCAGTTCTTC. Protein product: CASSSGLAGPNEQFF.

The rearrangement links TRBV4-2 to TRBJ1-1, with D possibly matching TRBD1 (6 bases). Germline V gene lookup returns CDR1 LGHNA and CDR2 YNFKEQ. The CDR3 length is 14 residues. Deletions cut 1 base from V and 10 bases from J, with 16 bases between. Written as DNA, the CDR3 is TGTGCCAGCAGCCAAGGAGGGGGGGAGGCTGCAGCTTTCTTT. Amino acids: CASSQGGGEAAAFF.

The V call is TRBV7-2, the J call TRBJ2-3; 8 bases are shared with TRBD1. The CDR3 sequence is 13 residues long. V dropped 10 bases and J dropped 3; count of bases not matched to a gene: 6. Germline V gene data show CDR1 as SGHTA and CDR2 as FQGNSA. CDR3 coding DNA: TGTGCCATGGCCAGGGGGCGAACAGATACGCAGTATTTT. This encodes CAMARGRTDTQYF.

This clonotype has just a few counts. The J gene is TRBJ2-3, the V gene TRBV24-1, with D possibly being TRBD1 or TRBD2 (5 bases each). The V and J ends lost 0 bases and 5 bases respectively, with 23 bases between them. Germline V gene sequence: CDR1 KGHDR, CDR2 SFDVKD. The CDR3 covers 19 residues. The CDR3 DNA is TGTGCCACCAGTGATTTGCGAACCAGGGACGTCCCCCATAAAGATACGCAGTATTTT. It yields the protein CATSDLRTRDVPHKDTQYF.

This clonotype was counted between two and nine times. CDR3 coding DNA: TGTGCCAGCAGTCAAAGCGGGGGGGCCTACGAGCAGTACTTC. Translating it yields CASSQSGGAYEQYF. The rearrangement joins TRBV5-4 to TRBJ2-7, with 10 bases fitting TRBD2. Germline CDR1 is SGHNT and CDR2 is YYREEE (reference sequence). Germline trimming cut 5 bases from V and 2 bases from J; bases unmatched to any gene: 4. CDR3 length equals 14 residues.

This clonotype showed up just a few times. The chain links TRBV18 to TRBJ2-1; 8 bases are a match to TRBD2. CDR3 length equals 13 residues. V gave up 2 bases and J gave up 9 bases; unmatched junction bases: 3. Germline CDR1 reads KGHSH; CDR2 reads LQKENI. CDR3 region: CASSPWGLVEQFF. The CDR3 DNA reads TGTGCCAGCTCACCATGGGGACTAGTTGAGCAGTTCTTC. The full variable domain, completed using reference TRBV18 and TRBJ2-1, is NAGVMQNPRHLVRRRGQEARLRCSPMKGHSHVYWYRQLPEEGLKFMVYLQKENIIDESGMPKERFSAEFPKEGPSILRIQQVVRGDSAAYFCASSPWGLVEQFFGPGTRLTVL.

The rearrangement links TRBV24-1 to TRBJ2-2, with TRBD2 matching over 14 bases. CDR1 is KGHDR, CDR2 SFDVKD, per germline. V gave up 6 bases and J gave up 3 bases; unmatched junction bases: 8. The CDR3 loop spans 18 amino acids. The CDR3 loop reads CATSKAGLAGVDTGELFF. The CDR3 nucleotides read TGTGCCACCAGTAAAGCGGGACTAGCGGGAGTAGACACCGGGGAGCTGTTTTTT.

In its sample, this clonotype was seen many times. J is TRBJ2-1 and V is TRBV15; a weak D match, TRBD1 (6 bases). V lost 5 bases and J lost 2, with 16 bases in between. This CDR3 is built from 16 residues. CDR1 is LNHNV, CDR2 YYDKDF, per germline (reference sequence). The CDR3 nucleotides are TGTGCCACCAGCGGGGACACAGGGTTCGCCTACAATGAGCAGTTCTTC. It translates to CATSGDTGFAYNEQFF.

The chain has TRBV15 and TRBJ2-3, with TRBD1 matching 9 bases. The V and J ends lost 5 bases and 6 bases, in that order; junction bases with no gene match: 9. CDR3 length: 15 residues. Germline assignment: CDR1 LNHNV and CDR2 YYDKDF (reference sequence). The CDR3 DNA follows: TGTGCCACCAGCGGGCTCGGACAGGGGAAGGATACGCAGTATTTT. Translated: CATSGLGQGKDTQYF.

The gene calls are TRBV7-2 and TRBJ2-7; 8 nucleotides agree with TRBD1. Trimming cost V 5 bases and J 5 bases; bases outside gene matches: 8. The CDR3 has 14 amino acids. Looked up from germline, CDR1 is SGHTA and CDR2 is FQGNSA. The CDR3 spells CASSPRTGLNEQYF. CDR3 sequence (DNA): TGTGCCAGCAGCCCCCGGACAGGGTTGAACGAGCAGTACTTC.

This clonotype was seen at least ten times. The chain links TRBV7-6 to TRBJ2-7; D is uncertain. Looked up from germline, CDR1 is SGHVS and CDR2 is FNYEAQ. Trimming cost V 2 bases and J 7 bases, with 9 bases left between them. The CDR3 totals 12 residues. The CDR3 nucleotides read TGTGCCAGCAGCTTACTTTTGGGAGAGCAGTACTTC. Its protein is CASSLLLGEQYF. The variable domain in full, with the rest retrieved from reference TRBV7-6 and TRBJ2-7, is GAGVSQSPRYKVTKRGQDVALRCDPISGHVSLYWYRQALGQGPEFLTYFNYEAQQDKSGLPNDRFSAERPEGSISTLTIQRTEQRDSAMYRCASSLLLGEQYFGPGTRLTVT.

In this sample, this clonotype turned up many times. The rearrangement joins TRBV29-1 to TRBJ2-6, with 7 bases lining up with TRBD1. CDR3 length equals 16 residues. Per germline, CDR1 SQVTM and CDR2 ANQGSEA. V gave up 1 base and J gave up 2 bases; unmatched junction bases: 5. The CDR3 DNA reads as TGCAGCGTTGAAGCCTTGACAGGGCCTGGGGCCAACGTCCTGACTTTC. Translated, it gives CSVEALTGPGANVLTF.

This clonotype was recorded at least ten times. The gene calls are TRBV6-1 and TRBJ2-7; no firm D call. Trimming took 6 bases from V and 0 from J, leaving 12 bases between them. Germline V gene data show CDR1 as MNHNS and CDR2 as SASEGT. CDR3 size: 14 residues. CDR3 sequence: CASRARLVSYEQYF. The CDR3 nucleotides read TGTGCCAGCAGAGCGAGGCTGGTCTCCTACGAGCAGTACTTC.

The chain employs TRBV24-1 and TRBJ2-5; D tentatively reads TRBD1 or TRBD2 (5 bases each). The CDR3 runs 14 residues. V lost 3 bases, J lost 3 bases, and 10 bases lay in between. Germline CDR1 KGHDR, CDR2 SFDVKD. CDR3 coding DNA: TGTGCCACCAGTGATCCCGGGGCGAAAGAGACCCAGTACTTC. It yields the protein CATSDPGAKETQYF.

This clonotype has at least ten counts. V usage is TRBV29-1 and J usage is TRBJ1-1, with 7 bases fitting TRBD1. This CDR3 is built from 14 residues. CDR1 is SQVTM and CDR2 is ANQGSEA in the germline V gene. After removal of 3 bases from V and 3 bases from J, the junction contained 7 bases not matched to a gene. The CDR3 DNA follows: TGCAGCGTTGATGTCCCCAGGGGGGACACTGAAGCTTTCTTT. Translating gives CSVDVPRGDTEAFF.

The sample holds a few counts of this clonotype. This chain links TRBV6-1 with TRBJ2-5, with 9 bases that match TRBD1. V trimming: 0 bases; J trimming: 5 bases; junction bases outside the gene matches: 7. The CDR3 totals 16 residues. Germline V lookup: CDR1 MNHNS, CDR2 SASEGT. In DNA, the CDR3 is TGTGCCAGCAGTGAAGCATTACAGGGGGCATCGGAGACCCAGTACTTC. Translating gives CASSEALQGASETQYF.

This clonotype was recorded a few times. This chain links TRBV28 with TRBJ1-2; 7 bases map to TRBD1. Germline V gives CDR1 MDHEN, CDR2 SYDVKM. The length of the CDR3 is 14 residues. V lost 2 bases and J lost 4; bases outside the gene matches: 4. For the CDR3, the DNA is TGTGCCAGCAGTTTAAGACAGGGAGCCTATGGCTACACCTTC. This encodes CASSLRQGAYGYTF.